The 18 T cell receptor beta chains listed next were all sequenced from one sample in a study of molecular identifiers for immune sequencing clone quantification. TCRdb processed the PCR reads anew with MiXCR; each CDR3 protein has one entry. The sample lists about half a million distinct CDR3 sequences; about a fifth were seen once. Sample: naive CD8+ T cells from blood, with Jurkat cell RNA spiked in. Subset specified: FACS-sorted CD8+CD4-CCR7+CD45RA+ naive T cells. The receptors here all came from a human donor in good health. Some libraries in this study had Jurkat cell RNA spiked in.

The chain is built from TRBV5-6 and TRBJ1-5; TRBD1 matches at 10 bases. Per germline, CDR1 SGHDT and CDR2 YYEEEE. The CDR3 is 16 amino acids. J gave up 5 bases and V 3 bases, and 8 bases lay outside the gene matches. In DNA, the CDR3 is TGTGCCAGCAGCTCCGGACAGGGGGATTTGGATCAGCCCCAGCATTTT. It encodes CASSSGQGDLDQPQHF.

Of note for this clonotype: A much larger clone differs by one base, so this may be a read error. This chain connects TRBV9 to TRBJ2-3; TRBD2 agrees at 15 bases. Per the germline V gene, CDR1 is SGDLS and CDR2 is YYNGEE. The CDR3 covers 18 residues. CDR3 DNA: TGTGCCAGCAGCGAGGGACTAGCGGGGGGTACTAGCACAGATACGCCGTATTTT. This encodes CASSEGLAGGTSTDTPYF.

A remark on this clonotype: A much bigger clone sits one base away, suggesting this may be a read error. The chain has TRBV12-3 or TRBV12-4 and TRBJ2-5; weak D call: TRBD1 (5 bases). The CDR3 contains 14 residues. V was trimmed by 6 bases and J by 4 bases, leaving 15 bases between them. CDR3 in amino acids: CASSWAGLAETQYF. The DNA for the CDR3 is TGTGCCAGCAGCTGGGCAGGGCTGGCAGAGACCCAGTACTTC.

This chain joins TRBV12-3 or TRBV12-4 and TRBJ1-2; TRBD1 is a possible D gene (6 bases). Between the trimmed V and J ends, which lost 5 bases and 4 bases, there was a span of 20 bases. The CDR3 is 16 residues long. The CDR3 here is CASSGAGGAQSYGYTF. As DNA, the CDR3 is TGTGCCAGCAGTGGCGCTGGGGGGGCGCAGAGCTATGGCTACACCTTC.

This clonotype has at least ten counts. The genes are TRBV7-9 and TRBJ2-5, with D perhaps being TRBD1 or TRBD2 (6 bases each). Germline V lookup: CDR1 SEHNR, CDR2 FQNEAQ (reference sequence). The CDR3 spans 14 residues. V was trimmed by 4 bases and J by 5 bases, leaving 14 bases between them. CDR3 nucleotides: TGTGCCAGCAGCTCGTACAGGGAGGAGGAGACCCAGTACTTC. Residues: CASSSYREEETQYF.

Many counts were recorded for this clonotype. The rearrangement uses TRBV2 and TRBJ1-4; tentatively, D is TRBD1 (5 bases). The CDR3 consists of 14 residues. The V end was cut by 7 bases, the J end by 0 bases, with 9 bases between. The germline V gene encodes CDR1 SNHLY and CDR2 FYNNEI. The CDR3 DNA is TGTGCCAGCATGCGGGGGGCAACTAATGAAAAACTGTTTTTT. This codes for CASMRGATNEKLFF.

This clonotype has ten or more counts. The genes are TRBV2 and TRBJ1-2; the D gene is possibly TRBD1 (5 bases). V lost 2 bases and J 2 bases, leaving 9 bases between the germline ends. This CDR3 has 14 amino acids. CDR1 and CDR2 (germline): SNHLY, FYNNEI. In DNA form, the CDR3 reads TGTGCCAGCAGTGAATACACAGGAAACTATGGCTACACCTTC. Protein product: CASSEYTGNYGYTF.

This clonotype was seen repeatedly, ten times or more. DNA for the CDR3: TGTGCCAGTAGTTTCCGACAGTCCAGGGATACGCAGTATTTT. This gives the protein CASSFRQSRDTQYF. The chain uses TRBV19 and TRBJ2-3; D possibly corresponds to TRBD1 (5 bases). The ends were cut back, 5 bases at V and 6 bases at J, with 15 bases in the middle. CDR3 length: 14 amino acids. Germline-derived CDR1 and CDR2 are LNHDA and SQIVND (reference sequence).

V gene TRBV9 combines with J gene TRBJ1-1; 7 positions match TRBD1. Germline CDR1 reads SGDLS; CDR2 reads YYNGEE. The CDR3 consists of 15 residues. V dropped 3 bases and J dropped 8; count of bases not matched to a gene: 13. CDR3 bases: TGTGCCAGCAGCGCTTCCCGGGACAGCAGTATAGAAGCTTTCTTT. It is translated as CASSASRDSSIEAFF.

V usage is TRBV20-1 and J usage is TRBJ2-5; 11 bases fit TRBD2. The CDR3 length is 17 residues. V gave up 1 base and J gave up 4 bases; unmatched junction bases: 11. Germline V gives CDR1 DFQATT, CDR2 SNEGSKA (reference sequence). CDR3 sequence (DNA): TGCAGTGCTAGAGCAATAGCGGGAGGGCCAATCCCAGAGACCCAGTACTTC. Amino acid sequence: CSARAIAGGPIPETQYF.

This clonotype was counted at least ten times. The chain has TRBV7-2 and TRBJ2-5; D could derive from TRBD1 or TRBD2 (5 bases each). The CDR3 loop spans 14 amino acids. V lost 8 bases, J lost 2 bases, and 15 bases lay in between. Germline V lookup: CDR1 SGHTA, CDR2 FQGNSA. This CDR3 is CASRQRGPQETQYF. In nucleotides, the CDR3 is TGTGCCAGCCGCCAACGGGGCCCACAAGAGACCCAGTACTTC.

This chain's CDR3 is CAWSQGFRTEAFF. CDR3 in DNA: TGTGCCTGGAGTCAGGGGTTTCGAACTGAAGCTTTCTTT. The rearrangement joins TRBV30 to TRBJ1-1; tentatively, D is TRBD1 (6 bases). The CDR3 runs to 13 residues. Germline CDR1 and CDR2: GTSNPN and SVGIG (reference sequence). With 2 bases removed from V and 5 bases from J, the gap between germline ends came to 12 bases.

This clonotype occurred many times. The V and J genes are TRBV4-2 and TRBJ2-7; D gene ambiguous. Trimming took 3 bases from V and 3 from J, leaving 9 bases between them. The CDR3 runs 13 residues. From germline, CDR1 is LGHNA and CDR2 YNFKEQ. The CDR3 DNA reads TGTGCCAGCAGCCATGACGACGGCTACGAGCAGTACTTC. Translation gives CASSHDDGYEQYF.

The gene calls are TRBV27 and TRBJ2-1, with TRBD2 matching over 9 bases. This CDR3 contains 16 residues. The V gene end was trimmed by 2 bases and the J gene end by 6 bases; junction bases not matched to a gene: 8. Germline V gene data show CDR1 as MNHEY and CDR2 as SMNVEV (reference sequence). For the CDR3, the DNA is TGTGCCAGCAGTTTAACTGGCGGGAGGGCCCTCAATGAGCAGTTCTTC. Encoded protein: CASSLTGGRALNEQFF.

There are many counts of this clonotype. Here the CDR3 reads CASGLVAGTGIRFSNQPQHF. The CDR3 bases are TGTGCTAGTGGTTTGGTTGCCGGGACAGGGATCCGATTTAGCAATCAGCCCCAGCATTTT. The chain has TRBV12-5 and TRBJ1-5; 9 bases align to TRBD1. This CDR3 spans 20 amino acids. V lost 0 bases to trimming and J lost 0 bases; unmatched junction nucleotides: 12. CDR1 is LGHNT and CDR2 is FRNRAP in the germline V gene.

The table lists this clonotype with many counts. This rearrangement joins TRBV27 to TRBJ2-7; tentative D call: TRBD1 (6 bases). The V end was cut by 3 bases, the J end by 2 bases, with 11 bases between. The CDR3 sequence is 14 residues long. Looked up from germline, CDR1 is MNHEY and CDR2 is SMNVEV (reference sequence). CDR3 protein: CASSFPGQPYEQYF. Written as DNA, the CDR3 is TGTGCCAGCAGTTTCCCAGGACAGCCCTACGAGCAGTACTTC.

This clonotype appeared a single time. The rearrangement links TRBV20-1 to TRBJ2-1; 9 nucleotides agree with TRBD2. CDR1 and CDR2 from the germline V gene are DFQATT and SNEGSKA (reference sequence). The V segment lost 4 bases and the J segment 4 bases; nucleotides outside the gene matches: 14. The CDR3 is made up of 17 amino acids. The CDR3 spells CSATPESLAGLYNEQFF. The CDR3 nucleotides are TGCAGTGCTACCCCAGAAAGCCTAGCGGGATTATACAATGAGCAGTTCTTC.

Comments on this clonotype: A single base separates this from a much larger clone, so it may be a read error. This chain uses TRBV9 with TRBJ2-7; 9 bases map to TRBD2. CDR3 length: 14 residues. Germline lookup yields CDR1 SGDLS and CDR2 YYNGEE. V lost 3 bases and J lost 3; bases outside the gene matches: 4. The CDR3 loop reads CASSAGSGGYEQYF. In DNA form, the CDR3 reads TGTGCCAGCAGCGCAGGTAGCGGGGGCTACGAGCAGTACTTC.